This is a list of T cell receptor beta chains from one sample in a study of identical twins. TCRdb re-analysed the 5' RACE reads in MiXCR, keeping a single row per CDR3 protein. The sample consists of about 460,000 distinct CDR3 sequences, 12% to 15% of them appearing once. Another study also made use of these data, one on yellow fever vaccine responses in identical twins.

The sample comprised CD4+ T cells sorted from blood. The receptor set was obtained from a woman aged 18-29 years in good health. Each CDR3 is given with its conserved first and last residue. Each record gives: clone size, J gene, CDR3 length, V gene, D gene, CDR3 protein, CDR3 DNA. D genes are given only for firm matches. Clone size is shown for a subset of rows, as once, few, many or a class of expanded clone.

clone size: few
J gene: TRBJ2-7
CDR3 length: 20
V gene: TRBV6-2/TRBV6-3
D gene: TRBD2
CDR3 protein: CASSYSSGFTGGPYSYEQYF
CDR3 DNA: TGTGCCAGCAGTTACTCTTCGGGGTTTACGGGAGGACCGTACTCCTACGAGCAGTACTTC

clone size: few
J gene: TRBJ2-7
CDR3 length: 13
V gene: TRBV20-1
D gene: NA
CDR3 protein: CSATKAGSYEQYF
CDR3 DNA: TGCAGTGCCACAAAAGCTGGATCCTACGAGCAGTACTTC

clone size: NA
J gene: TRBJ2-7
CDR3 length: 14
V gene: TRBV11-2
D gene: NA
CDR3 protein: CASGVLGGGYEQYF
CDR3 DNA: TGTGCCAGCGGCGTCTTGGGGGGCGGCTACGAGCAGTACTTC

clone size: NA
J gene: TRBJ1-2
CDR3 length: 14
V gene: TRBV27
D gene: NA
CDR3 protein: CASSFGPANYGYTF
CDR3 DNA: TGTGCCAGCAGTTTCGGTCCTGCTAACTATGGCTACACCTTC

clone size: few
J gene: TRBJ2-1
CDR3 length: 14
V gene: TRBV5-1
D gene: NA
CDR3 protein: CASSEETSYNEQFF
CDR3 DNA: TGCGCCAGCAGCGAGGAGACTAGCTACAATGAGCAGTTCTTC

clone size: NA
J gene: TRBJ2-1
CDR3 length: 15
V gene: TRBV18
D gene: TRBD2
CDR3 protein: CASSPGGGAYNEQFF
CDR3 DNA: TGTGCCAGCTCACCAGGCGGGGGGGCCTACAATGAGCAGTTCTTC

clone size: few
J gene: TRBJ2-5
CDR3 length: 13
V gene: TRBV28
D gene: NA
CDR3 protein: CASSPNGRETQYF
CDR3 DNA: TGTGCCAGCAGTCCCAACGGAAGGGAGACCCAGTACTTC

clone size: few
J gene: TRBJ2-2
CDR3 length: 15
V gene: TRBV10-3
D gene: NA
CDR3 protein: CAISGSGPTTGELFF
CDR3 DNA: TGTGCCATCAGTGGCTCGGGACCTACCACCGGGGAGCTGTTTTTT

clone size: NA
J gene: TRBJ2-2
CDR3 length: 16
V gene: TRBV7-6
D gene: TRBD1
CDR3 protein: CASTQPGQGFVGELFF
CDR3 DNA: TGTGCCAGCACCCAGCCGGGACAGGGGTTTGTCGGGGAGCTGTTTTTT

clone size: few
J gene: TRBJ2-1
CDR3 length: 19
V gene: TRBV20-1
D gene: TRBD2
CDR3 protein: CSARSSGTSGGAGINEQFF
CDR3 DNA: TGCAGTGCTAGATCCTCCGGGACTAGCGGGGGGGCGGGTATCAATGAGCAGTTCTTC

clone size: many
J gene: TRBJ2-2
CDR3 length: 10
V gene: TRBV29-1
D gene: NA
CDR3 protein: CSVDTGELFF
CDR3 DNA: TGCAGCGTGGACACCGGGGAGCTGTTTTTT

clone size: NA
J gene: TRBJ1-2
CDR3 length: 16
V gene: TRBV3-1
D gene: NA
CDR3 protein: CASSQDRGARGGGYTF
CDR3 DNA: TGTGCCAGCAGCCAAGATCGGGGGGCCCGGGGAGGTGGCTACACCTTC

clone size: few
J gene: TRBJ1-1
CDR3 length: 12
V gene: TRBV12-3/TRBV12-4
D gene: NA
CDR3 protein: CASSPAGLKAFF
CDR3 DNA: TGTGCCAGCAGCCCCGCGGGACTCAAAGCTTTCTTT

clone size: once
J gene: TRBJ2-5
CDR3 length: 13
V gene: TRBV4-1
D gene: NA
CDR3 protein: CASSQVGGETQYF
CDR3 DNA: TGCGCCAGCAGCCAAGTAGGGGGGGAGACCCAGTACTTC

clone size: NA
J gene: TRBJ2-2
CDR3 length: 16
V gene: TRBV5-1
D gene: TRBD1
CDR3 protein: CASSPRDRRNTGELFF
CDR3 DNA: TGCGCCAGCAGCCCAAGGGACAGGCGGAACACCGGGGAGCTGTTTTTT

clone size: NA
J gene: TRBJ2-7
CDR3 length: 17
V gene: TRBV18
D gene: TRBD1
CDR3 protein: CASSPPGQGGPSYEQYF
CDR3 DNA: TGTGCCAGCTCACCCCCGGGACAGGGGGGCCCCTCCTACGAGCAGTACTTC

clone size: NA
J gene: TRBJ2-4
CDR3 length: 15
V gene: TRBV12-5
D gene: NA
CDR3 protein: CASGLEMFAKNIQYF
CDR3 DNA: TGTGCTAGTGGTTTGGAAATGTTTGCCAAAAACATTCAGTACTTC

clone size: NA
J gene: TRBJ2-3
CDR3 length: 16
V gene: TRBV12-3/TRBV12-4
D gene: TRBD2
CDR3 protein: CASSSGVAGVADTQYF
CDR3 DNA: TGTGCCAGCAGTTCCGGCGTAGCGGGAGTCGCAGATACGCAGTATTTT

clone size: few
J gene: TRBJ2-7
CDR3 length: 13
V gene: TRBV18
D gene: NA
CDR3 protein: CASSRDSAYEQYF
CDR3 DNA: TGTGCCAGCTCGCGGGACAGCGCCTACGAGCAGTACTTC

clone size: NA
J gene: TRBJ2-3
CDR3 length: 14
V gene: TRBV19
D gene: NA
CDR3 protein: CASSISGFTDTQYF
CDR3 DNA: TGTGCCAGTAGTATATCCGGGTTCACAGATACGCAGTATTTT

clone size: few
J gene: TRBJ2-6
CDR3 length: 13
V gene: TRBV7-3
D gene: TRBD1
CDR3 protein: CASSYGTGNVLTF
CDR3 DNA: TGTGCCAGCAGCTACGGGACAGGGAACGTCCTGACTTTC

clone size: once
J gene: TRBJ2-7
CDR3 length: 16
V gene: TRBV19
D gene: TRBD1
CDR3 protein: CASSMQDRGPTYEQYF
CDR3 DNA: TGTGCCAGTAGTATGCAAGACAGGGGACCTACCTACGAGCAGTACTTC

clone size: NA
J gene: TRBJ2-7
CDR3 length: 15
V gene: TRBV5-1
D gene: TRBD2
CDR3 protein: CASSAGLAVTYEQYF
CDR3 DNA: TGCGCCAGCAGCGCAGGACTAGCGGTTACCTACGAGCAGTACTTC

clone size: few
J gene: TRBJ1-2
CDR3 length: 17
V gene: TRBV28
D gene: TRBD1
CDR3 protein: CASSLFGRDRENYGYTF
CDR3 DNA: TGTGCCAGCAGTTTATTCGGGCGAGACAGGGAAAACTATGGCTACACCTTC

clone size: NA
J gene: TRBJ2-1
CDR3 length: 19
V gene: TRBV9
D gene: TRBD2
CDR3 protein: CASSVGLAGPGSSYNEQFF
CDR3 DNA: TGTGCCAGCAGCGTAGGTCTAGCGGGGCCTGGAAGCTCCTACAATGAGCAGTTCTTC

clone size: few
J gene: TRBJ2-5
CDR3 length: 14
V gene: TRBV6-5
D gene: NA
CDR3 protein: CASSYFQGQETQYF
CDR3 DNA: TGTGCCAGCAGTTACTTTCAGGGGCAAGAGACCCAGTACTTC

clone size: NA
J gene: TRBJ2-2
CDR3 length: 15
V gene: TRBV6-1
D gene: NA
CDR3 protein: CASSDDPPGTGELFF
CDR3 DNA: TGTGCCAGCAGTGACGACCCCCCAGGGACCGGGGAGCTGTTTTTT

clone size: NA
J gene: TRBJ2-5
CDR3 length: 13
V gene: TRBV7-7
D gene: NA
CDR3 protein: CASSSPPGETQYF
CDR3 DNA: TGTGCTAGCAGCTCCCCGCCGGGTGAGACCCAGTACTTC

clone size: NA
J gene: TRBJ2-2
CDR3 length: 14
V gene: TRBV5-1
D gene: NA
CDR3 protein: CASSLTLGPGELFF
CDR3 DNA: TGCGCCAGCAGCTTGACCCTGGGCCCCGGGGAGCTGTTTTTT

clone size: few
J gene: TRBJ1-1
CDR3 length: 17
V gene: TRBV9
D gene: TRBD1
CDR3 protein: CASSPTGRGPTRTEAFF
CDR3 DNA: TGTGCCAGCAGCCCAACGGGTAGGGGGCCAACGAGAACTGAAGCTTTCTTT

clone size: NA
J gene: TRBJ2-3
CDR3 length: 16
V gene: TRBV20-1
D gene: TRBD2
CDR3 protein: CSASRLAGSSTDTQYF
CDR3 DNA: TGCAGTGCTTCTCGACTAGCGGGGTCCAGCACAGATACGCAGTATTTT

clone size: NA
J gene: TRBJ1-1
CDR3 length: 13
V gene: TRBV29-1
D gene: NA
CDR3 protein: CSVPVPMNTEAFF
CDR3 DNA: TGCAGCGTTCCCGTACCAATGAACACTGAAGCTTTCTTT

clone size: NA
J gene: TRBJ2-7
CDR3 length: 14
V gene: TRBV12-3/TRBV12-4
D gene: NA
CDR3 protein: CASSLVGTSGGQYF
CDR3 DNA: TGTGCCAGCAGTTTAGTAGGTACAAGTGGCGGGCAGTACTTC

clone size: NA
J gene: TRBJ2-7
CDR3 length: 13
V gene: TRBV27
D gene: NA
CDR3 protein: CASSPKPYYEQYF
CDR3 DNA: TGTGCCAGCAGTCCCAAACCATACTACGAGCAGTACTTC

clone size: few
J gene: TRBJ2-7
CDR3 length: 18
V gene: TRBV21-1
D gene: NA
CDR3 protein: CASSKAEDRAPPAAEQYF
CDR3 DNA: TGTGCCAGCAGCAAAGCCGAAGACAGGGCGCCTCCCGCGGCCGAGCAGTACTTC

clone size: NA
J gene: TRBJ2-1
CDR3 length: 16
V gene: TRBV6-1
D gene: TRBD1
CDR3 protein: CASSKGTGGAYNEQFF
CDR3 DNA: TGTGCCAGCAGTAAGGGAACAGGGGGCGCGTACAATGAGCAGTTCTTC

clone size: NA
J gene: TRBJ1-2
CDR3 length: 12
V gene: TRBV25-1
D gene: NA
CDR3 protein: CASSDYADGYTF
CDR3 DNA: TGTGCCAGCAGTGATTATGCGGATGGTTACACCTTC

clone size: many
J gene: TRBJ2-4
CDR3 length: 15
V gene: TRBV6-5
D gene: NA
CDR3 protein: CASSYSNGAKNIQYF
CDR3 DNA: TGTGCCAGCAGTTACTCGAACGGGGCCAAAAACATTCAGTACTTC

clone size: few
J gene: TRBJ2-2
CDR3 length: 15
V gene: TRBV5-1
D gene: NA
CDR3 protein: CASSLVVANTGELFF
CDR3 DNA: TGCGCCAGCAGCTTGGTTGTCGCGAACACCGGGGAGCTGTTTTTT

clone size: many
J gene: TRBJ2-2
CDR3 length: 15
V gene: TRBV5-1
D gene: TRBD1
CDR3 protein: CASSFGQGKPGELFF
CDR3 DNA: TGCGCCAGCAGCTTCGGACAGGGCAAGCCCGGGGAGCTGTTTTTT

clone size: NA
J gene: TRBJ1-5
CDR3 length: 15
V gene: TRBV28
D gene: NA
CDR3 protein: CASKSLRASNQPQHF
CDR3 DNA: TGTGCCAGCAAATCCTTGAGGGCGAGCAATCAGCCCCAGCATTTT

clone size: many
J gene: TRBJ2-3
CDR3 length: 15
V gene: TRBV7-3
D gene: TRBD2
CDR3 protein: CASSLLAGSTDTQYF
CDR3 DNA: TGTGCCAGCAGCTTACTAGCGGGGAGCACAGATACGCAGTATTTT

clone size: NA
J gene: TRBJ2-7
CDR3 length: 16
V gene: TRBV11-2
D gene: TRBD1
CDR3 protein: CASSLDGAGGWGEQYF
CDR3 DNA: TGTGCCAGCAGCTTAGATGGCGCAGGGGGTTGGGGCGAGCAGTACTTC

clone size: NA
J gene: TRBJ2-1
CDR3 length: 16
V gene: TRBV27
D gene: TRBD1
CDR3 protein: CASSLLMTGRDNEQFF
CDR3 DNA: TGTGCCAGCAGTTTATTAATGACAGGGCGGGACAATGAGCAGTTCTTC

clone size: few
J gene: TRBJ2-1
CDR3 length: 15
V gene: TRBV5-1
D gene: TRBD1
CDR3 protein: CASSYAGTGYNEQFF
CDR3 DNA: TGCGCCAGCAGTTACGCCGGGACAGGGTACAATGAGCAGTTCTTC

clone size: NA
J gene: TRBJ2-3
CDR3 length: 10
V gene: TRBV2
D gene: NA
CDR3 protein: CASSYNNQYF
CDR3 DNA: TGTGCCAGCAGTTACAACAACCAGTATTTT

clone size: many
J gene: TRBJ2-3
CDR3 length: 14
V gene: TRBV10-3
D gene: NA
CDR3 protein: CAISGPESTDTQYF
CDR3 DNA: TGTGCCATCAGCGGACCGGAGTCCACAGATACGCAGTATTTT

clone size: few
J gene: TRBJ1-5
CDR3 length: 16
V gene: TRBV5-1
D gene: NA
CDR3 protein: CASSFSPADSNQPQHF
CDR3 DNA: TGCGCCAGCAGCTTTTCCCCCGCAGATAGCAATCAGCCCCAGCATTTT

clone size: many
J gene: TRBJ2-7
CDR3 length: 14
V gene: TRBV6-2/TRBV6-3
D gene: TRBD2
CDR3 protein: CASSPPSGTYEQYF
CDR3 DNA: TGTGCCAGCAGTCCTCCTAGCGGAACCTACGAGCAGTACTTC

clone size: NA
J gene: TRBJ2-3
CDR3 length: 17
V gene: TRBV6-2/TRBV6-3
D gene: TRBD2
CDR3 protein: CASSYSMTSLNTDTQYF
CDR3 DNA: TGTGCCAGCAGTTACTCTATGACTAGCTTAAACACAGATACGCAGTATTTT

clone size: once
J gene: TRBJ2-4
CDR3 length: 14
V gene: TRBV29-1
D gene: NA
CDR3 protein: CSVGALGGSNIQYF
CDR3 DNA: TGCAGCGTGGGGGCCTTGGGTGGGTCAAACATTCAGTACTTC

clone size: NA
J gene: TRBJ2-7
CDR3 length: 16
V gene: TRBV20-1
D gene: TRBD2
CDR3 protein: CSARDGSGRGQAEQYF
CDR3 DNA: TGCAGTGCTAGAGATGGGAGCGGGAGGGGGCAGGCCGAGCAGTACTTC

clone size: NA
J gene: TRBJ2-1
CDR3 length: 12
V gene: TRBV28
D gene: NA
CDR3 protein: CASSLTLGGQFF
CDR3 DNA: TGTGCCAGCAGTCTCACCTTGGGGGGTCAGTTCTTC

clone size: NA
J gene: TRBJ2-3
CDR3 length: 13
V gene: TRBV2
D gene: NA
CDR3 protein: CASSDLGTDTQYF
CDR3 DNA: TGTGCCAGCAGTGATCTGGGTACAGATACGCAGTATTTT

clone size: NA
J gene: TRBJ2-7
CDR3 length: 17
V gene: TRBV7-6
D gene: NA
CDR3 protein: CASSPIGGLSSSYEQYF
CDR3 DNA: TGTGCCAGCAGCCCTATAGGGGGACTCTCGAGCTCCTACGAGCAGTACTTC